The 8 T cell receptor beta chains in this list originate from one sample, sequenced in a study of identical twins. Each CDR3 protein is one row after TCRdb ran MiXCR on the 5' RACE reads. The sample contains 200,000 to 250,000 distinct CDR3 sequences, approximately 7.8% of which appear only once. These data are also associated with another study on yellow fever vaccine responses in identical twins.

What was sequenced was CD8+ T cells sorted from blood. The receptors shown here come from a woman younger than 35 in good health.

This chain joins TRBV9 and TRBJ2-7; D gene uncertain. This CDR3 is built from 14 residues. Deletions cut 4 bases from V and 0 bases from J, with 11 bases between. Germline V gene sequence: CDR1 SGDLS, CDR2 YYNGEE. In nucleotides, the CDR3 is TGTGCCAGCAGCCCCCGTTCCAGCTCCTACGAGCAGTACTTC. Its translation: CASSPRSSSYEQYF.

The chain has TRBV9 and TRBJ1-2; D not certain. V was clipped by 3 bases and J by 10 bases, with 7 bases between them. This CDR3 has 10 amino acids. Germline CDR1 and CDR2: SGDLS and YYNGEE. Here the CDR3 reads CASSGKVYTF. CDR3 coding DNA: TGTGCCAGCAGCGGAAAAGTCTACACCTTC.

This clonotype has at least ten counts. The V and J genes are TRBV15 and TRBJ2-1; no definite D call. The CDR3 spans 17 residues. Per the germline V gene, CDR1 is LNHNV and CDR2 is YYDKDF (reference sequence). V was trimmed by 3 bases and J by 3 bases, leaving 18 bases between them. In DNA, the CDR3 is TGTGCCACCAGCAGGGGTTTAGGCGGAGACCTCTACAATGAGCAGTTCTTC. This sequence encodes CATSRGLGGDLYNEQFF.

There are a few counts of this clonotype. The chain joins TRBV27 to TRBJ2-2; TRBD2 might be the D (5 bases). CDR3 length: 15 residues. Germline V gene sequence: CDR1 MNHEY, CDR2 SMNVEV (reference sequence). The ends were cut back, 4 bases at V and 1 base at J, with 10 bases in the middle. CDR3: CASSYGLLNTGELFF. The CDR3 DNA sequence: TGTGCCAGCAGTTACGGACTGCTGAACACCGGGGAGCTGTTTTTT.

This clonotype was counted only a few times. This chain connects TRBV24-1 to TRBJ2-5; either TRBD1 or TRBD2 may supply D (5 bases each). This CDR3 is built from 19 residues. Trimming took 3 bases from V and 0 from J, leaving 22 bases between them. Germline V gives CDR1 KGHDR, CDR2 SFDVKD. The CDR3 nucleotides are TGTGCCACCAGTGATCCCGAAAGGGAGCCTTGGGGCAACCAAGAGACCCAGTACTTC. As protein: CATSDPEREPWGNQETQYF.

This clonotype has a count of ten or more. The junction shows a germline mismatch at one end, possibly a read error. The chain has TRBV2 and TRBJ2-5; no firm D call. The CDR3 spans 14 residues. Germline CDR1 reads SNHLY; CDR2 reads FYNNEI. CDR3 region: CASSEPYRQVTQYF. The DNA of the CDR3 is TGTGCCAGCAGTGAACCGTACCGGCAAGTGACCCAGTACTTC.

The table lists this clonotype with a few counts. CDR3 amino acids: CASSQDGAGAEGYTF. The CDR3 DNA follows: TGCGCCAGCAGCCAAGACGGGGCAGGGGCGGAAGGCTACACCTTC. The genes are TRBV4-1 and TRBJ1-2; TRBD1 is a possible D gene (6 bases). Per germline, CDR1 MGHRA and CDR2 YSYEKL. CDR3 length: 15 residues. The germline V and J ends were trimmed by 0 bases and 8 bases, with 16 bases remaining between them.

The chain uses TRBV28 and TRBJ2-7; maybe TRBD1 (6 bases). From germline, CDR1 is MDHEN and CDR2 SYDVKM. The V gene lost 10 bases and the J gene lost 3 bases, with 19 bases spanning the gap. The CDR3 runs 14 residues. The CDR3 sequence is CATHKPGQLYEQYF. CDR3 bases: TGTGCCACCCACAAACCGGGACAACTCTACGAGCAGTACTTC.